This paragraph covers one T cell receptor (beta chain) sequence. Sequencing of TCR beta was performed on blood CD8+ and CD4+ T cells. These data are taken from a study of CD8 T cells in Susac syndrome. Random-hexamer reverse transcription was applied to roughly 0.45 to 1 ug RNA. TCRdb fed the immunoSEQ multiplex PCR reads into MiXCR, producing one record per CDR3 protein. The sample has about 300,000 distinct CDR3 sequences; 65% to 90% are singletons. Germline V gives CDR1 LGHDT, CDR2 YNNKEL (reference sequence). V lost 0 bases to trimming and J lost 0 bases, with 12 bases between them. This CDR3 region has 18 residues.

The chain has TRBV3-1 and TRBJ2-6; a weak D match, TRBD1 (6 bases). The sequenced sample was CD8+ T cells from PBMCs. This TCR was sampled from a human donor with multiple sclerosis. The CDR3 nucleotides read TGTGCCAGCAGCCAAGATTGGGTCAGGGGCTCTGGGGCCAACGTCCTGACTTTC. It yields the protein CASSQDWVRGSGANVLTF. Complete variable domain (other parts from reference TRBV3-1 and TRBJ2-6): DTAVSQTPKYLVTQMGNDKSIKCEQNLGHDTMYWYKQDSKKFLKIMFSYNNKELIINETVPNRFSPKSPDKAHLNLHINSLELGDSAVYFCASSQDWVRGSGANVLTFGAGSRLTVL.